These 32 T cell receptor beta chains were all obtained from the same sample, sequenced in a study of shared clonotypes between healthy human individuals. Sequenced by immunoSEQ multiplex PCR; TCRdb stores in-frame clones only, minus some. The repertoire consists of nearly 600,000 clones, with around 95% occurring once and the leading ten covering around 0.097%. CD45RO-negative, CCR7-positively selected cells formed the naive CD8 fraction, excluding terminally differentiated effector memory CD45RA+ cells. Source material: naive CD8+ T cells sorted from blood. The receptors here all came from a woman younger than 45 in good health.

The chain couples TRBV28 to TRBJ1-2, with a weak D call TRBD1 (5 bases). Between the trimmed V and J ends, which lost 7 bases and 4 bases, there was a span of 16 bases. In germline, CDR1 is MDHEN, CDR2 SYDVKM. The CDR3 spans 14 residues. The CDR3 bases are TGTGCCAGCATCCGGCAAGACGGGACCTATGGCTACACCTTC. This sequence encodes CASIRQDGTYGYTF.

The chain uses TRBV4-1 and TRBJ1-1; a possible D gene is TRBD1 (5 bases). This CDR3 spans 15 amino acids. Germline assignment: CDR1 MGHRA and CDR2 YSYEKL. Trimming shortened V by 7 bases and J by 0 bases, and 15 bases separated the two germline ends. The CDR3 sequence is CASKERLGVNTEAFF. In DNA, the CDR3 is TGCGCCAGCAAAGAACGTTTAGGGGTGAACACTGAAGCTTTCTTT.

This sequence joins TRBV27 and TRBJ2-7; TRBD2 matches 8 bases. Germline CDR1 is MNHEY and CDR2 is SMNVEV (reference sequence). J gave up 1 base and V 4 bases, and 9 bases lay outside the gene matches. There are 16 residues in the CDR3. The CDR3 DNA reads as TGTGCCAGCAGTTCGTCTCCAGCGGGAGCGTCCTACGAGCAGTACTTC. Protein: CASSSSPAGASYEQYF.

This rearrangement joins TRBV4-1 to TRBJ1-2; maybe TRBD1 (5 bases). Germline loops: CDR1 MGHRA, CDR2 YSYEKL. The germline V and J ends were trimmed by 1 base and 7 bases, with 16 bases remaining between them. The CDR3 extends over 15 amino acids. CDR3 region: CASSQGPTGSGGYTF. In DNA form, the CDR3 reads TGCGCCAGCAGCCAAGGTCCCACAGGCTCCGGTGGCTACACCTTC.

V gene TRBV7-2 combines with J gene TRBJ2-1, with TRBD2 identical over 9 bases. The CDR3 runs to 18 residues. CDR1 is SGHTA and CDR2 is FQGNSA in the germline V gene. The ends lost 5 bases at V and 10 bases at J; junction bases unmatched: 21. The chain's CDR3 is CASSPLHGAGGPFREQFF. CDR3 DNA: TGTGCCAGCAGCCCCCTACATGGGGCGGGAGGGCCTTTCAGAGAGCAGTTCTTC.

The chain recombines TRBV6-5 with TRBJ2-1; a possible D gene is TRBD2 (5 bases). The germline gives CDR1 MNHEY, CDR2 SVGAGI. The CDR3 has 14 residues. Trimming shortened V by 7 bases and J by 2 bases, and 12 bases separated the two germline ends. In nucleotides, the CDR3 is TGTGCCAGCAAGCCAGCGGAAACCTACAATGAGCAGTTCTTC. Encoded protein: CASKPAETYNEQFF.

This chain's CDR3 is CASSPILDSYNEQFF. In DNA, the CDR3 is TGTGCCAGCAGTCCCATACTAGACTCCTACAATGAGCAGTTCTTC. The rearrangement uses TRBV28 and TRBJ2-1; possible D gene TRBD2, 5 bases. The germline CDR1 and CDR2 sequences are MDHEN and SYDVKM. The V end lost 5 bases, the J end lost 0 bases, and 11 bases lay between the germline ends. The CDR3 extends over 15 amino acids. The entire variable domain, with the rest obtained from reference TRBV28 and TRBJ2-1, is as follows: DVKVTQSSRYLVKRTGEKVFLECVQDMDHENMFWYRQDPGLGLRLIYFSYDVKMKEKGDIPEGYSVSREKKERFSLILESASTNQTSMYLCASSPILDSYNEQFFGPGTRLTVL.

This chain joins TRBV2 and TRBJ2-7, with 8 nucleotides matching TRBD2. The CDR3 loop spans 16 amino acids. Germline V gives CDR1 SNHLY, CDR2 FYNNEI. Trimming cost V 10 bases and J 3 bases; bases outside gene matches: 17. The CDR3 region has the DNA TGTGCCAAGGGAGGAAGCGGGAGTGAAGTGGACTACGAGCAGTACTTC. Translation: CAKGGSGSEVDYEQYF.

The chain's CDR3 is CASSDRDSGVDEQFF. Written as DNA, the CDR3 is TGTGCCAGCAGCGACCGGGATAGTGGGGTCGATGAGCAGTTCTTC. The V gene is TRBV9, the J gene TRBJ2-1; tentative D call: TRBD2 (5 bases). This CDR3 has 15 amino acids. The germline V and J ends were trimmed by 3 bases and 8 bases, with 18 bases remaining between them. Germline V gives CDR1 SGDLS, CDR2 YYNGEE.

The gene calls are TRBV14 and TRBJ2-7; D is undetermined. The CDR3 is 12 amino acids. Germline V gene sequence: CDR1 SGHDN, CDR2 FVKESK. V was pared by 1 base and J by 7 bases, with 8 bases between. The CDR3 nucleotides read TGTGCCAGCAGCCAAGTATCGGGTGAGCAGTACTTC. The encoded protein is CASSQVSGEQYF.

This sequence joins TRBV28 and TRBJ2-3; the D gene is possibly TRBD2 (5 bases). V was shortened by 5 bases and J by 4 bases, with 22 bases between the two germline ends. Germline V gives CDR1 MDHEN, CDR2 SYDVKM. CDR3 length: 17 residues. The CDR3 region has the DNA TGTGCCAGCAGTGTCTCCCGGGATGGGTTGTGGGCAGATACGCAGTATTTT. Translation gives CASSVSRDGLWADTQYF.

The chain combines TRBV11-2 with TRBJ2-1; D might be TRBD2 (6 bases). The germline V and J ends were trimmed by 0 bases and 4 bases, with 19 bases remaining between them. Germline CDR1 and CDR2: SGHAT and FQNNGV. This CDR3 region has 18 residues. The CDR3 bases are TGTGCCAGCAGCTTAGACCCGGGGGTCCCCCCGCCATACAATGAGCAGTTCTTC. Protein: CASSLDPGVPPPYNEQFF.

On this clone itself: Other DNA sequences from this sample encode an identical CDR3 as well. This chain connects TRBV27 to TRBJ2-3; D uncertain. Germline loops: CDR1 MNHEY, CDR2 SMNVEV (reference sequence). The CDR3 sequence is 14 residues long. Trimming removed 4 bases at V and 2 bases at J, with 10 bases between. CDR3 nucleotide sequence: TGTGCCAGCAGTTCCACGACCTCCACAGATACGCAGTATTTT. Translated, it gives CASSSTTSTDTQYF.

The chain carries TRBV27 and TRBJ2-1; 7 bases match TRBD1. After removal of 4 bases from V and 3 bases from J, the junction contained 6 bases not matched to a gene. The CDR3 extends over 15 amino acids. Germline V lookup: CDR1 MNHEY, CDR2 SMNVEV (reference sequence). The CDR3: CASSSLRQGYNEQFF. CDR3 DNA: TGTGCCAGCAGTTCCCTCAGACAGGGCTACAATGAGCAGTTCTTC.

The chain links TRBV5-1 to TRBJ1-1; D possibly corresponds to TRBD1 (5 bases). Looked up from germline, CDR1 is SGHRS and CDR2 is YFSETQ. V was pared by 3 bases and J by 0 bases, with 9 bases between. CDR3 length: 14 residues. CDR3 sequence reads: CASSSQDMNTEAFF. CDR3 bases: TGCGCCAGCAGCTCACAGGATATGAACACTGAAGCTTTCTTT.

The chain uses TRBV28 and TRBJ2-1, with D possibly TRBD2 on 6 matching bases. The CDR3 contains 14 residues. V was cut by 8 bases and J by 2 bases, with 13 bases left in between. CDR1 is MDHEN and CDR2 is SYDVKM in the germline V gene. In nucleotides, the CDR3 is TGTGCCAGCCGGGAAATAGCGGCCTACAATGAGCAGTTCTTC. The encoded protein is CASREIAAYNEQFF.

The chain employs TRBV28 and TRBJ2-5; the D gene is possibly TRBD1 (6 bases). This CDR3 comprises 16 residues. Trimming took 5 bases from V and 2 from J, leaving 18 bases between them. Looked up from germline, CDR1 is MDHEN and CDR2 is SYDVKM. The CDR3 bases are TGTGCCAGCAGTGCCTACCAGGGGCAAGTACAAGAGACCCAGTACTTC. Amino acid sequence: CASSAYQGQVQETQYF.

This sequence joins TRBV28 and TRBJ2-7, with D maybe TRBD2 (5 bases). Trimming took 2 bases from V and 1 from J, leaving 15 bases between them. This CDR3 is 16 amino acids long. Germline assignment: CDR1 MDHEN and CDR2 SYDVKM. The CDR3 region has the DNA TGTGCCAGCAGTTTAATACTGCCCTCGGGATCCTACGAGCAGTACTTC. This translates into CASSLILPSGSYEQYF. The variable domain in full, completed from reference TRBV28 and TRBJ2-7, reads DVKVTQSSRYLVKRTGEKVFLECVQDMDHENMFWYRQDPGLGLRLIYFSYDVKMKEKGDIPEGYSVSREKKERFSLILESASTNQTSMYLCASSLILPSGSYEQYFGPGTRLTVT.

A note on this clone: In the same sample, other DNA sequences code for this CDR3. The V and J genes are TRBV27 and TRBJ2-7, with 7 positions matching TRBD1. Per germline, CDR1 MNHEY and CDR2 SMNVEV (reference sequence). The V segment lost 6 bases and the J segment 2 bases; nucleotides outside the gene matches: 4. This CDR3 has 13 amino acids. The CDR3 sequence: CASSPGQTYEQYF. CDR3 DNA: TGTGCCAGCAGCCCGGGACAGACCTACGAGCAGTACTTC.

The gene calls are TRBV7-9 and TRBJ2-1; D may correspond to TRBD1 or TRBD2 (5 bases each). V lost 6 bases to trimming and J lost 10 bases, with 22 bases between them. CDR3 length equals 15 residues. Per the germline V gene, CDR1 is SEHNR and CDR2 is FQNEAQ (reference sequence). This chain's CDR3 is CASSRTGTASSEQFF. CDR3 DNA sequence: TGTGCCAGCAGTAGGACCGGGACGGCCTCATCGGAGCAGTTCTTC.

V and J are TRBV27 and TRBJ2-1; D might be TRBD2 (6 bases). The germline CDR1 and CDR2 sequences are MNHEY and SMNVEV (reference sequence). V lost 0 bases and J lost 8, with 11 bases in between. CDR3 size: 14 residues. In nucleotides, the CDR3 is TGTGCCAGCAGTTTATCCGCGGGGAACGATGAGCAGTTCTTC. It specifies CASSLSAGNDEQFF.

The rearrangement links TRBV28 to TRBJ2-1; D uncertain. The CDR3 consists of 15 residues. Per the germline V gene, CDR1 is MDHEN and CDR2 is SYDVKM. V was shortened by 3 bases and J by 0 bases, with 9 bases between the two germline ends. The CDR3 bases are TGTGCCAGCAGTTTCGAGCGCCTCTCCTACAATGAGCAGTTCTTC. Translated, it gives CASSFERLSYNEQFF.

This sequence joins TRBV4-1 and TRBJ2-1, with a tentative D call TRBD2 (6 bases). Trimming removed 5 bases at V and 3 bases at J, with 11 bases between. The CDR3 is 14 amino acids. From germline, CDR1 is MGHRA and CDR2 YSYEKL. CDR3 protein: CASSVPGGYNEQFF. CDR3 DNA sequence: TGCGCCAGCAGCGTCCCCGGGGGCTACAATGAGCAGTTCTTC.

This clone has a single count. V and J are TRBV5-1 and TRBJ2-7, with D possibly TRBD2 on 5 matching bases. The V gene's germline CDR1 is SGHRS and CDR2 YFSETQ. The V end lost 5 bases, the J end lost 9 bases, and 15 bases lay between the germline ends. The CDR3 length is 12 residues. The CDR3 coding sequence is TGCGCCAGCAGTTCTCCCGCCGAGGGGCAGTACTTC. Translating gives CASSSPAEGQYF.

V gene TRBV6-5 combines with J gene TRBJ1-6; D ambiguous. Between the trimmed V and J ends, which lost 5 bases and 0 bases, there was a span of 8 bases. Germline V gives CDR1 MNHEY, CDR2 SVGAGI. The CDR3 extends over 15 amino acids. CDR3 nucleotides: TGTGCCAGCAGTACCATCGCCTCCTATAATTCACCCCTCCACTTT. Its translation: CASSTIASYNSPLHF.

The chain employs TRBV27 and TRBJ2-7; TRBD1 matches 8 bases. V lost 5 bases and J lost 5; bases outside the gene matches: 2. Germline loops: CDR1 MNHEY, CDR2 SMNVEV (reference sequence). CDR3 length: 12 amino acids. The CDR3 nucleotides are TGTGCCAGCAGTAGCAGGGGGCACGAGCAGTACTTC. It is translated as CASSSRGHEQYF.

The chain uses TRBV5-4 and TRBJ1-1; 8 positions match TRBD1. Germline V gene lookup returns CDR1 SGHNT and CDR2 YYREEE (reference sequence). The junction had 1 base not matched to a gene; V was cut back by 4 bases and J by 5 bases. This CDR3 is 12 amino acids long. The CDR3 nucleotides read TGTGCCAGCAGCCAGGGGGCTACTGAAGCTTTCTTT. Translated, it gives CASSQGATEAFF.

The V and J genes are TRBV9 and TRBJ1-5; D gene uncertain. The CDR3 runs 14 residues. The V and J ends lost 0 bases and 7 bases respectively, with 11 bases between them. Germline V gene data show CDR1 as SGDLS and CDR2 as YYNGEE. CDR3 coding DNA: TGTGCCAGCAGCGTAGGGGGAGGGCAGCAGCCCCAGCATTTT. Amino acids: CASSVGGGQQPQHF.

This chain links TRBV5-8 with TRBJ2-3; D may be TRBD1 (5 bases). There are 14 residues in the CDR3. Trimming cost V 0 bases and J 4 bases, with 9 bases left between them. Germline loops: CDR1 SGHTS, CDR2 YDEGEE. CDR3 sequence: CASSLGVGADTQYF. The CDR3, as DNA: TGTGCCAGCAGCTTGGGGGTAGGGGCAGATACGCAGTATTTT.

V gene TRBV7-9 combines with J gene TRBJ1-5, with 7 bases that match TRBD1. The CDR3 has 15 amino acids. With 1 base clipped from V and 3 bases from J, the junction kept 3 bases outside the gene matches. Germline V gene sequence: CDR1 SEHNR, CDR2 FQNEAQ (reference sequence). The CDR3 sequence is CASSLGGTANQPQHF. The CDR3 coding sequence is TGTGCCAGCAGCTTAGGAGGGACAGCCAATCAGCCCCAGCATTTT.

The rearrangement joins TRBV6-1 to TRBJ2-7; D remains unclear. Trimming cost V 2 bases and J 3 bases, with 20 bases left between them. The germline V gene has CDR1 MNHNS and CDR2 SASEGT. This CDR3 comprises 17 residues. CDR3 nucleotides: TGTGCCAGCAGTGAAACCCGCTTGGCCGAAGGGCGCTACGAGCAGTACTTC. Translating it yields CASSETRLAEGRYEQYF.

This clone was seen a handful of times. This rearrangement joins TRBV27 to TRBJ2-2; D ambiguous. Per germline, CDR1 MNHEY and CDR2 SMNVEV (reference sequence). The CDR3 runs to 13 residues. V lost 6 bases and J 7 bases, leaving 12 bases between the germline ends. CDR3 sequence reads: CASSLPVDGELFF. As DNA, the CDR3 is TGTGCCAGCAGCCTTCCCGTGGACGGGGAGCTGTTTTTT.